This T cell receptor (beta chain) was captured by sequencing in a study of spatial heterogeneity in lung cancer. The V and J ends lost 7 bases and 0 bases respectively, with 12 bases between them. This CDR3 is 13 amino acids long. From germline, CDR1 is SQVTM and CDR2 ANQGSEA. TCRdb passed the 5' RACE reads through MiXCR, listing each CDR3 protein once. The sample lists 13,000 or so distinct CDR3 sequences; 3.5% to 4% were seen once. Time point noted: sample taken at primary tumor resection. This clonotype was recorded at least ten times. This TCR derives from a male donor with early-stage non-small cell lung cancer. The chain links TRBV29-1 to TRBJ1-1, with D tentatively TRBD1 (5 bases). The specimen comprised PBMCs, sampled at surgery. CDR3 in DNA: TGCAGCGCAAACAGGAACATGAACACTGAAGCTTTCTTT. This encodes CSANRNMNTEAFF. Complete variable domain (other parts from reference TRBV29-1 and TRBJ1-1): SAVISQKPSRDICQRGTSLTIQCQVDSQVTMMFWYRQQPGQSLTLIATANQGSEATYESGFVIDKFPISRPNLTFSTLTVSNMSPEDSSIYLCSANRNMNTEAFFGQGTRLTVV.